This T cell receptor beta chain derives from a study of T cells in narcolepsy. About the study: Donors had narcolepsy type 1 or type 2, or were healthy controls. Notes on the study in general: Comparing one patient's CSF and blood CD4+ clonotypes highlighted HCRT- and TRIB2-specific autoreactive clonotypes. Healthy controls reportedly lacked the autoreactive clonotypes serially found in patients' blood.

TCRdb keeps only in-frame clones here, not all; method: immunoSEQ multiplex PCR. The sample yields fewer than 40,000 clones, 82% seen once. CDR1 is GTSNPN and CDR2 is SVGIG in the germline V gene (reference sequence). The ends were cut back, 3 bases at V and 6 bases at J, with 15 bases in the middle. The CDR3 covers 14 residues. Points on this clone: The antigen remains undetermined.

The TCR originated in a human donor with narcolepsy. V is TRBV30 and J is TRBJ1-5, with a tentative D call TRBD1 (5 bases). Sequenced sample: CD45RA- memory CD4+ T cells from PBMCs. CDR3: CAWRSPQRGQPQHF. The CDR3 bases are TGTGCCTGGAGAAGTCCACAGAGGGGTCAGCCCCAGCATTTT.